A selection of T cell receptor beta chains follows, all from one sample in a study of shared clonotypes between healthy human individuals. TCRdb's table, derived via immunoSEQ multiplex PCR, lists solely in-frame clones and lacks some. The sample consists of more than 2 million clones, 85% to 95% of them appearing once. The sequenced sample was naive CD4+ T cells sorted from blood. The receptors here all came from a man aged 18 to 29 in good health. Both conserved end residues are part of each CDR3. The D gene is left open where the match is weak. Part of the rows lack a size; the others show once, few, many or a class for expanded clones.

J gene,clone size,V gene,D gene,CDR3 DNA,CDR3 protein
TRBJ2-3,-,TRBV5-4,TRBD1,TGTGCCAGCAGCTCCGGGACAGGGAACCCTAGCACAGATACGCAGTATTTT,CASSSGTGNPSTDTQYF
TRBJ2-2,-,TRBV7-9,TRBD1,TGTGCCAGCAGCCAACCGGGACAGGCCGTCAGAACCGGGGAGCTGTTTTTT,CASSQPGQAVRTGELFF
TRBJ2-1,-,TRBV6-1,TRBD2,TGTGCCAGCAGGATAGCGGGAGGGTCAATGAATGAGCAGTTCTTC,CASRIAGGSMNEQFF
TRBJ1-4,few,TRBV5-1,-,TGCGCCAGCAGCTTGAGAGGGGATAATGAAAAACTGTTTTTT,CASSLRGDNEKLFF
TRBJ1-1,-,TRBV14,TRBD1,TGTGCCAGCAGCAGGGGGCTGAACACTGAAGCTTTCTTT,CASSRGLNTEAFF
TRBJ1-4,once,TRBV30,-,TGTGCCTGGGGCACCGGGGCAGCTAATGAAAAACTGTTTTTT,CAWGTGAANEKLFF
TRBJ2-7,-,TRBV9,-,TGTGCCAGCAGTAACAGGGCCGAGAACGAGCAGTACTTC,CASSNRAENEQYF
TRBJ2-7,few,TRBV10-1,-,TGCGCCAGCAGTGACCCTATAGTGGCGAGCTCCTACGAGCAGTACTTC,CASSDPIVASSYEQYF
TRBJ2-2,-,TRBV6-1,TRBD2,TGTGCCAGCAAAGGGACTAGCGGGACGTCCGGGGAGCTGTTTTTT,CASKGTSGTSGELFF
TRBJ2-4,-,TRBV4-1,-,TGCGCCAGCAGCCAACCTAAGGTAGGGCTGGTGGAAAACATTCAGTACTTC,CASSQPKVGLVENIQYF
TRBJ2-7,-,TRBV5-1,TRBD1,TGCGCCAGCAGCTTGGGACAGGGCGGAAGTTCTTACGAGCAGTACTTC,CASSLGQGGSSYEQYF
TRBJ2-1,-,TRBV30,-,TGTGCCTGGAGTGTAGGGGCCAGGGGTGCCTACAATGAGCAGTTCTTC,CAWSVGARGAYNEQFF
TRBJ1-5,-,TRBV2,-,TGTGCCAGCATGCAGGGTGTAAATCAGCCCCAGCATTTT,CASMQGVNQPQHF
TRBJ2-1,-,TRBV14,-,TGTGCCAGCAGCCAAGCAGCCGGGGTTACCTACAATGAGCAGTTCTTC,CASSQAAGVTYNEQFF
TRBJ1-4,-,TRBV9,-,TGTGCCAGCAGCTCGAGGGGGGGAGATAATGAAAAACTGTTTTTT,CASSSRGGDNEKLFF
TRBJ1-5,-,TRBV5-6,-,TGTGCCAGCAGCTTGGGTGGCCAGGGCAATCAGCCCCAGCATTTT,CASSLGGQGNQPQHF
TRBJ1-1,-,TRBV19,-,TGTGCCAGTAGTACCACAGGCATGAACACTGAAGCTTTCTTT,CASSTTGMNTEAFF
TRBJ2-3,once,TRBV7-6,TRBD2,TGTGCCAGCAGCTTAGAACCTCCTTGGCTAGCGGGAGGAGATACGCAGTATTTT,CASSLEPPWLAGGDTQYF